This TCR beta chain was identified in a study of CD8 T cells in ankylosing spondylitis. Trimming removed 5 bases at V and 0 bases at J, with 14 bases between. Germline CDR1 is SGHVS and CDR2 is FNYEAQ. The length of the CDR3 is 15 residues. In TCRdb, the 5' RACE reads were re-called with MiXCR into one record per CDR3 protein. The sample includes approximately 130,000 distinct CDR3 sequences, roughly 9% seen only once; the top ten take 2.5% to 4%. The source of this sequence is a male donor with ankylosing spondylitis or in good health (not recorded which). Sample: blood, either unsorted or a sorted T cell fraction (not recorded which). The rearrangement joins TRBV7-6 to TRBJ2-7; TRBD2 might be the D (5 bases). The CDR3 reads CASSPLERPSYEQYF. The CDR3 bases are TGTGCCAGCAGCCCTTTGGAGCGGCCCTCCTACGAGCAGTACTTC.